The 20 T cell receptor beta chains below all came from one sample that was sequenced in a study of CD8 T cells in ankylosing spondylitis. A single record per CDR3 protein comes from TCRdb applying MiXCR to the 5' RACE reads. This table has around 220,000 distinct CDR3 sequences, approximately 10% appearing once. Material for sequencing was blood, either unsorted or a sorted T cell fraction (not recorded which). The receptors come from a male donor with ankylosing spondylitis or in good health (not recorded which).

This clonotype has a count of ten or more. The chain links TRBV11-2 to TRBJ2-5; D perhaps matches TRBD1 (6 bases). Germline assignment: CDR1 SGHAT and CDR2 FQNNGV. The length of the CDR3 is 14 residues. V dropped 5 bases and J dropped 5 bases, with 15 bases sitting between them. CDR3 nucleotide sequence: TGTGCCAGCAGCCCCCTAGGGGGTCGGGAGACCCAGTACTTC. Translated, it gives CASSPLGGRETQYF.

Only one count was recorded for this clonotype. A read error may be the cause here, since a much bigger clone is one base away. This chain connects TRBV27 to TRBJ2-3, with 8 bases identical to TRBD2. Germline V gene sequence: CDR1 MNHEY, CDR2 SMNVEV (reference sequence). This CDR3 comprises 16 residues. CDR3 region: CASGLGSGVLTDTQYF. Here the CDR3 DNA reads TGTGCCAGCGGTTTAGGTAGCGGGGTTCTTACAGATACGCAGTATTTT.

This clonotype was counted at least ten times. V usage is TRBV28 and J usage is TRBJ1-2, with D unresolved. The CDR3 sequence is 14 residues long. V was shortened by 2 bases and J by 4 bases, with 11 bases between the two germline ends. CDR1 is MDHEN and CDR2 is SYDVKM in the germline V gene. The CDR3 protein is CASSLTGLGYGYTF. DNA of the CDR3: TGTGCCAGCAGTTTAACGGGGTTGGGCTATGGCTACACCTTC.

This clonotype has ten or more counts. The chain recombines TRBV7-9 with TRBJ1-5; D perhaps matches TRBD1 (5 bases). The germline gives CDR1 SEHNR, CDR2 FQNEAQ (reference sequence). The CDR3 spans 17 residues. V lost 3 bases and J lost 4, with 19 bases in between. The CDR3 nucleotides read TGTGCCAGCAGCTTTGGGGCGGGGATCAACGGTAATCAGCCCCAGCATTTT. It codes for CASSFGAGINGNQPQHF.

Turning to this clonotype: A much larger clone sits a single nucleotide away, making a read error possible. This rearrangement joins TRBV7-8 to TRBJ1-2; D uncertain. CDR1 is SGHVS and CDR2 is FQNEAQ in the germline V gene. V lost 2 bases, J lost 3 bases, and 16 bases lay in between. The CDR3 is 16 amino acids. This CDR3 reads CASSLRSTWGDYGYTF. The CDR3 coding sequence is TGTGCCAGCAGCTTAAGGTCTACTTGGGGAGACTATGGCTACACCTTC.

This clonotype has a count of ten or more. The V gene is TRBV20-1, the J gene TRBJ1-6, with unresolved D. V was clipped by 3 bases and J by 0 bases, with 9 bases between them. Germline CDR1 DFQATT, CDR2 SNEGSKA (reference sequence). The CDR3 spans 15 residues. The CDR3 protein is CSASPGSSYNSPLHF. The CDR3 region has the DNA TGCAGTGCTAGCCCCGGGAGCTCCTATAATTCACCCCTCCACTTT.

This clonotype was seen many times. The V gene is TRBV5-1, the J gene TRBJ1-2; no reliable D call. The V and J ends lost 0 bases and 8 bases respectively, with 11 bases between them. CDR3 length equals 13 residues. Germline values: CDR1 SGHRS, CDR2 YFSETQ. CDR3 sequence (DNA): TGCGCCAGCAGCTTGGCCGGAGGTGGGGGCTACACCTTC. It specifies CASSLAGGGGYTF.

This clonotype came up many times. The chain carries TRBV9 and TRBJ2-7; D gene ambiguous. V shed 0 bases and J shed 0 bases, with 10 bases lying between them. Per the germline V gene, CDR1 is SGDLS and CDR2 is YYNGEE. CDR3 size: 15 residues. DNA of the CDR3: TGTGCCAGCAGCGTAGGCAATCCCATCTCCTACGAGCAGTACTTC. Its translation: CASSVGNPISYEQYF.

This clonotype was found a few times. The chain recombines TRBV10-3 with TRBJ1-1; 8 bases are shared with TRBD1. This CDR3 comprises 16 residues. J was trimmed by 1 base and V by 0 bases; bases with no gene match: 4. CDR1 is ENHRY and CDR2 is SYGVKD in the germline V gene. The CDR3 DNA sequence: TGTGCCATCAGTGAGTCTCGCGGACAGGGGAACACTGAAGCTTTCTTT. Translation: CAISESRGQGNTEAFF.

CDR3 DNA sequence: TGTGCCAGCAGTCCCTATCAGGGGGGGTTTTACAATGAGCAGTTCTTC. It codes for CASSPYQGGFYNEQFF. The chain couples TRBV7-2 to TRBJ2-1, with D perhaps TRBD1 or TRBD2 (7 bases each). The length of the CDR3 is 16 residues. Germline lookup yields CDR1 SGHTA and CDR2 FQGNSA. Trimming stripped 6 bases from V and 4 bases from J, with 19 bases between.

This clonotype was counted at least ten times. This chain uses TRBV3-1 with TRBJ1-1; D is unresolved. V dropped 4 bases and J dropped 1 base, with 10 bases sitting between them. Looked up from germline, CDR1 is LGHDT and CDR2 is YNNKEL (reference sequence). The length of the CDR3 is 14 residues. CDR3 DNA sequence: TGTGCCAGCAGCCCGGGGAACCAGAACACTGAAGCTTTCTTT. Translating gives CASSPGNQNTEAFF.

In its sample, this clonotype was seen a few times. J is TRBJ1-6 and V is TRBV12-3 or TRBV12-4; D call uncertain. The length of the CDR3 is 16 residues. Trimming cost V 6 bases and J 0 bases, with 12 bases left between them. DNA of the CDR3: TGTGCCAGCAGCCCGAGGGTGGGCTCCTATAATTCACCCCTCCACTTT. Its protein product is CASSPRVGSYNSPLHF.

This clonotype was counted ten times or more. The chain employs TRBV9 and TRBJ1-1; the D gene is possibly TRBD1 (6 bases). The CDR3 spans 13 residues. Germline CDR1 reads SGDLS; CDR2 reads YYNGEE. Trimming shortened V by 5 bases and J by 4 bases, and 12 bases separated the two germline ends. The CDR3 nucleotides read TGTGCCAGCAGTGAGGGGGGGGGCACTGAAGCTTTCTTT. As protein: CASSEGGGTEAFF.

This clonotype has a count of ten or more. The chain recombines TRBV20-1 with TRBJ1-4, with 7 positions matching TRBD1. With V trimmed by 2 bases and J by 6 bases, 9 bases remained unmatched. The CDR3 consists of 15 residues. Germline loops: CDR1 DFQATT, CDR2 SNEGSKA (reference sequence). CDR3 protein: CSARSSTGADEKLFF. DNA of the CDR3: TGCAGTGCTAGATCCAGCACAGGGGCAGATGAAAAACTGTTTTTT.

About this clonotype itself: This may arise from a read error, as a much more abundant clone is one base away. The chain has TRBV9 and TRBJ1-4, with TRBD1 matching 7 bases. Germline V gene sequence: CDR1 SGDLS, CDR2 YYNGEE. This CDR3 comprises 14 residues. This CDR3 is CVSSGGQSGEKLFF. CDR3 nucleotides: TGTGTCAGCAGCGGGGGACAGTCGGGCGAAAAACTGTTTTTT.

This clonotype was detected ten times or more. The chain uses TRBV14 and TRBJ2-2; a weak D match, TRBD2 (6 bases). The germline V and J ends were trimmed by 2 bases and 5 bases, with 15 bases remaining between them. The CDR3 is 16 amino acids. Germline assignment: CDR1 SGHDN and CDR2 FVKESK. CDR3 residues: CASSQRSAGRTGELFF. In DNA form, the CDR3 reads TGTGCCAGCAGCCAACGGTCAGCGGGCAGAACCGGGGAGCTGTTTTTT. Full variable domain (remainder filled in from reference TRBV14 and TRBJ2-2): EAGVTQFPSHSVIEKGQTVTLRCDPISGHDNLYWYRRVMGKEIKFLLHFVKESKQDESGMPNNRFLAERTGGTYSTLKVQPAELEDSGVYFCASSQRSAGRTGELFFGEGSRLTVL.

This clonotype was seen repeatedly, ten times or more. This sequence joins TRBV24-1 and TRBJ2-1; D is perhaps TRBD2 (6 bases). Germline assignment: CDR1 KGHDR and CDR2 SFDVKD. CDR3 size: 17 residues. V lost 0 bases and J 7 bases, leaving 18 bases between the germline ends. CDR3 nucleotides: TGTGCCACCAGTGATTTGCAAGCGGGCCCGGGATGGAATGAGCAGTTCTTC. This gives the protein CATSDLQAGPGWNEQFF.

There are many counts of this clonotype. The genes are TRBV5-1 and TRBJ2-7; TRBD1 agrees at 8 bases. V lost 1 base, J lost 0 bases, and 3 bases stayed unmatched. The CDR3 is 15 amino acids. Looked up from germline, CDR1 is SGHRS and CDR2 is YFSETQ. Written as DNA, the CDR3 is TGCGCCAGCAGCTTGACAGGGGGTAGCTCCTACGAGCAGTACTTC. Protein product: CASSLTGGSSYEQYF.

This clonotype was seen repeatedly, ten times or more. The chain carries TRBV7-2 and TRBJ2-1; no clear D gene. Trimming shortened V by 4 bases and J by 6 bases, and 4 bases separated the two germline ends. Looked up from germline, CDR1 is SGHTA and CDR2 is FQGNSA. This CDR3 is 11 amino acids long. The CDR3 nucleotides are TGTGCCAGCAGCTGGGGCAATGAGCAGTTCTTC. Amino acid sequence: CASSWGNEQFF.

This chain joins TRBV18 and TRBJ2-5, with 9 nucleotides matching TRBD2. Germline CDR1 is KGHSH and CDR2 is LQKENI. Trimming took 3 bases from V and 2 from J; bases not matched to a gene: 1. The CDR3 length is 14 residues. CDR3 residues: CASSPGLAQETQYF. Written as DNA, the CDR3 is TGTGCCAGCTCACCCGGACTAGCGCAAGAGACCCAGTACTTC.